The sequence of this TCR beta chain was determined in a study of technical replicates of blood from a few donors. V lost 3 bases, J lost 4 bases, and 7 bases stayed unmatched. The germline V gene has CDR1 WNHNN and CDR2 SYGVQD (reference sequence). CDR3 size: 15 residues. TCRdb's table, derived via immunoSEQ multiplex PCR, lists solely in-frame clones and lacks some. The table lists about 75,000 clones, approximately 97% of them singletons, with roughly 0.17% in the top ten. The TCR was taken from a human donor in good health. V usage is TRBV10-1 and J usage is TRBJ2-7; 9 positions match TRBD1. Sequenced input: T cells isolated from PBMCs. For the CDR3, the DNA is TGCGCCAGCAGTGAAAGTGGGACAGGGAGGTACGAGCAGTACTTC. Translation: CASSESGTGRYEQYF.